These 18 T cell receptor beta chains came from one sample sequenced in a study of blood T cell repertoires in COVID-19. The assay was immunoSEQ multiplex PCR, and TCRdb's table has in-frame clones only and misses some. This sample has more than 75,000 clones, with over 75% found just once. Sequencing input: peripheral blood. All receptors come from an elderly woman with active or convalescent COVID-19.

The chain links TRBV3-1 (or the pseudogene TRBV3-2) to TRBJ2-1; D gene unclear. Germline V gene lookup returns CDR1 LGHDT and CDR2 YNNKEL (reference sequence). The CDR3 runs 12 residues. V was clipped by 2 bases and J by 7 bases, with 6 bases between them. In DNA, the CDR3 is TGTGCCAGCAGCCAAACCGGGAATGAGCAGTTCTTC. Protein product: CASSQTGNEQFF.

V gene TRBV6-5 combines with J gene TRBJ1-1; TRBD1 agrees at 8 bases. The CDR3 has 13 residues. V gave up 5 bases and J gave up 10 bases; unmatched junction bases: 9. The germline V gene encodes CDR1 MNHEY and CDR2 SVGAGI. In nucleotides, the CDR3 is TGTGCCAGCAGTATAACAGGGGGTTGGATAGCTTTCTTT. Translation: CASSITGGWIAFF.

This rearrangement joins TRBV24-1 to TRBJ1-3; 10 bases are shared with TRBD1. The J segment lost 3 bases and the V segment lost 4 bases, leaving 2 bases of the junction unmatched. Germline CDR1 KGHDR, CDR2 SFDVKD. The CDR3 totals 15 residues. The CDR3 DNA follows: TGTGCCACCAGTGACGGGACAGGGGTTGGAAACACCATATATTTT. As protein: CATSDGTGVGNTIYF.

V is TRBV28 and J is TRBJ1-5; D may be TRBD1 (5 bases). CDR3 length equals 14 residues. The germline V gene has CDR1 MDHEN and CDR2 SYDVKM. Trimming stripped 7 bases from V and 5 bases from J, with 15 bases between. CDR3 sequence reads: CASNGGGEDQPQHF. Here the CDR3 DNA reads TGTGCCAGCAATGGGGGGGGTGAGGATCAGCCCCAGCATTTT.

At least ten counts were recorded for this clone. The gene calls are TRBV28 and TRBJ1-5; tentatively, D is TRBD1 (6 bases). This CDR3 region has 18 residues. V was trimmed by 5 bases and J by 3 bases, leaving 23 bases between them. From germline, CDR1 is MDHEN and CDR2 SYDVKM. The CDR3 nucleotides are TGTGCCAGCAGTCCCCTTTTCCTCCAGGGGCACTCCAATCAGCCCCAGCATTTT. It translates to CASSPLFLQGHSNQPQHF. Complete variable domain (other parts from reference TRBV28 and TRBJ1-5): DVKVTQSSRYLVKRTGEKVFLECVQDMDHENMFWYRQDPGLGLRLIYFSYDVKMKEKGDIPEGYSVSREKKERFSLILESASTNQTSMYLCASSPLFLQGHSNQPQHFGDGTRLSIL.

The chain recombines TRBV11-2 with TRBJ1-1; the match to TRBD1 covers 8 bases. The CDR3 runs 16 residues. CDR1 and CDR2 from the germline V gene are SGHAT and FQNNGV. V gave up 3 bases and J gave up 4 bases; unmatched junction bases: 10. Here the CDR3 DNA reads TGTGCCAGCAGCTTCGGACAGGGAGGTCTGAGCACTGAAGCTTTCTTT. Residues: CASSFGQGGLSTEAFF.

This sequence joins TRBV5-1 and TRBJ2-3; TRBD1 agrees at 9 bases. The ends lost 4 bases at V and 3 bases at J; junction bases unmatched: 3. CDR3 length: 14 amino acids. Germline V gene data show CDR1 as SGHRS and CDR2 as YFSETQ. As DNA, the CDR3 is TGCGCCAGCAGCCCGGGACAGGGAACAGATACGCAGTATTTT. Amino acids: CASSPGQGTDTQYF. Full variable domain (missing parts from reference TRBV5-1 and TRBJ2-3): KAGVTQTPRYLIKTRGQQVTLSCSPISGHRSVSWYQQTPGQGLQFLFEYFSETQRNKGNFPGRFSGRQFSNSRSEMNVSTLELGDSALYLCASSPGQGTDTQYFGPGTRLTVL.

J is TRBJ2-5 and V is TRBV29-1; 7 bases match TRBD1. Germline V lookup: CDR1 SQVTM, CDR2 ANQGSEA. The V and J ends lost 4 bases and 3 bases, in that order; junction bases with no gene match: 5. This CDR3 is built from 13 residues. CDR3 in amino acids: CSVALGTEETQYF. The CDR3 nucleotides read TGCAGCGTTGCCTTAGGGACAGAAGAGACCCAGTACTTC. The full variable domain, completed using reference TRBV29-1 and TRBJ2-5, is SAVISQKPSRDICQRGTSLTIQCQVDSQVTMMFWYRQQPGQSLTLIATANQGSEATYESGFVIDKFPISRPNLTFSTLTVSNMSPEDSSIYLCSVALGTEETQYFGPGTRLLVL.

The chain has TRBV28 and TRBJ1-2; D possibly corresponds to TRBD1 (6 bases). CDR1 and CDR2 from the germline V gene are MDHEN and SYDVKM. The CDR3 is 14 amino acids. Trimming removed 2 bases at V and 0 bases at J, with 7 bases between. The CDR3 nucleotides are TGTGCCAGCAGTTTAGACAGGCCTAACTATGGCTACACCTTC. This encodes CASSLDRPNYGYTF.

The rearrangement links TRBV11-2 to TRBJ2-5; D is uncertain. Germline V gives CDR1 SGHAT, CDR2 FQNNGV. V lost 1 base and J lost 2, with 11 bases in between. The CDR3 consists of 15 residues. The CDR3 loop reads CASSLVGSPQETQYF. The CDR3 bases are TGTGCCAGCAGCTTAGTTGGCAGTCCTCAAGAGACCCAGTACTTC.

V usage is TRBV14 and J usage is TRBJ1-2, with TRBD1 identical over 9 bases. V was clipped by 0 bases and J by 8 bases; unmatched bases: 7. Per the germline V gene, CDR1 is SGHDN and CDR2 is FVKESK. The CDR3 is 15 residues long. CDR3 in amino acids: CASSQDNYRGQGYTF. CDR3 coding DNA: TGTGCCAGCAGCCAAGATAACTACAGGGGGCAGGGCTACACCTTC.

CDR3 nucleotides: TGTGCCAGCAGCTTAGATTCCATTCACACTGAAGCTTTCTTT. Amino acids: CASSLDSIHTEAFF. The chain couples TRBV11-2 to TRBJ1-1; D uncertain. Trimming pared 0 bases from V and 3 bases from J, leaving 8 bases between. Germline assignment: CDR1 SGHAT and CDR2 FQNNGV. This CDR3 has 14 residues. The full variable domain, rest sourced from reference TRBV11-2 and TRBJ1-1, is EAGVAQSPRYKIIEKRQSVAFWCNPISGHATLYWYQQILGQGPKLLIQFQNNGVVDDSQLPKDRFSAERLKGVDSTLKIQPAKLEDSAVYLCASSLDSIHTEAFFGQGTRLTVV.

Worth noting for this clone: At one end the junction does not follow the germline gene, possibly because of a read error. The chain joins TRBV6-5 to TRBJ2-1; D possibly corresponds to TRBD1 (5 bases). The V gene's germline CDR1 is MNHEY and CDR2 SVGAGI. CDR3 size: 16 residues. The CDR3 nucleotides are TGTGCCAGCAGTTACTCGTTTACAGGCTCCAACAATGAGCAGTTCTTC. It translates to CASSYSFTGSNNEQFF.

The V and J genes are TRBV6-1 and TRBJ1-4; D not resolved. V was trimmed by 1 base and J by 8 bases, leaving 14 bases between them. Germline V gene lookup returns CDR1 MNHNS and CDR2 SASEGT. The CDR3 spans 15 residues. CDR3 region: CASSEVPGRSEKLFF. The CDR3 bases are TGTGCCAGCAGTGAAGTTCCGGGGAGATCGGAAAAACTGTTTTTT.

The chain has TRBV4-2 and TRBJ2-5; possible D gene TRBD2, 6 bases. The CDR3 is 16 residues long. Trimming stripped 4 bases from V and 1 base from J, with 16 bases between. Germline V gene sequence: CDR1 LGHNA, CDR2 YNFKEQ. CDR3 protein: CASSRDGGTAQETQYF. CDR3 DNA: TGTGCCAGCAGCCGTGATGGGGGGACGGCCCAAGAGACCCAGTACTTC.

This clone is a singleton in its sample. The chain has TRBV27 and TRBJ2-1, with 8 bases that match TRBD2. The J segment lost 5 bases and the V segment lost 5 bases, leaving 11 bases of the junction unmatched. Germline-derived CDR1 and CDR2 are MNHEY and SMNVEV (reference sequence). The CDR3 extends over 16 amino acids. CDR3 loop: CASSLLGGRTHNEQFF. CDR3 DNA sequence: TGTGCCAGCAGTCTCCTAGGCGGGAGGACCCACAATGAGCAGTTCTTC.

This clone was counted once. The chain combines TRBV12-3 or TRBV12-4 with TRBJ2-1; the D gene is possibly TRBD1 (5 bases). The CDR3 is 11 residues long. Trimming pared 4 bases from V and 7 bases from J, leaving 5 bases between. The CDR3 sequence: CASSYRNEQFF. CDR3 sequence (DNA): TGTGCCAGCAGTTACAGGAATGAGCAGTTCTTC.

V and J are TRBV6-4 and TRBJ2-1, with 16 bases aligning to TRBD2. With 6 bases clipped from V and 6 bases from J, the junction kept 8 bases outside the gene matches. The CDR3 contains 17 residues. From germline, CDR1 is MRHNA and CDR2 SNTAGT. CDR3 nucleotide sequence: TGTGCCAGCAGCGCCGGGACTAGCGGGAGGGCGGGCAATGAGCAGTTCTTC. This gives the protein CASSAGTSGRAGNEQFF.